This T cell receptor (beta chain) was recorded in a study of T-cell memory formation after mild COVID-19. Via MiXCR, TCRdb re-called the 5' RACE reads, giving one row per CDR3 protein. The sample lists 400,000 to 550,000 distinct CDR3 sequences; 20% to 30% were seen once. Study observations and caveats: Contracting CD8+ clones were enriched in EMRA, CD4+ mainly in CM and EM. A balance of CD4 and CD8 characterized clones contracting day 15 to 85, whereas later expanders leaned CD4+.

This CDR3 contains 15 residues. V shed 4 bases and J shed 5 bases, with 17 bases lying between them. Concerning this clonotype itself: No antigen is known for it.

This chain links TRBV23-1 with TRBJ2-5; D is perhaps TRBD2 (6 bases). TRBV23-1 is an ORF, and what it does is uncertain. Sequencing was carried out using PBMCs or a T cell subset sorted from them (not recorded which). This clonotype was obtained from an adult woman who had mild COVID-19 (a few samples of this study predate the infection). Cell type and time point are not known. The CDR3 region has the DNA TGCGCCAGCAGTCCGACCAGACTAGTAGTGGAGACCCAGTACTTC. Translated: CASSPTRLVVETQYF.